This T cell receptor beta chain stems from a study of T cell responses to AZD1222 COVID-19 vaccine. Using immunoSEQ multiplex PCR, the repertoire was profiled, and TCRdb retains in-frame clones only, with some absent. The sample has over 150,000 clones; around 88% are singletons. Overall study findings and caveats: Researchers took repertoire samples only after the peak T cell response had come. The CD4 TCRs associated with vaccination extended across spike and predominated at 160-218 and 743-854. White British ancestry dominated among donors, who included more females, and clonal diversity was possibly underestimated. Baseline seropositivity occurred in only six or seven AZD1222 recipients.

Germline values: CDR1 SQVTM, CDR2 ANQGSEA. V lost 7 bases and J lost 0, with 12 bases in between. The CDR3 is 13 amino acids. Comments on this clone: The antigen is not known.

The chain joins TRBV29-1 to TRBJ2-5; possible D gene TRBD1, 5 bases. The receptor comes from an adult in good health. The material sequenced was peripheral blood, taken on day 0 of AZD1222 vaccination. The DNA for the CDR3 is TGCAGCGCCCTCAGACAGAACCAAGAGACCCAGTACTTC. Residues: CSALRQNQETQYF.